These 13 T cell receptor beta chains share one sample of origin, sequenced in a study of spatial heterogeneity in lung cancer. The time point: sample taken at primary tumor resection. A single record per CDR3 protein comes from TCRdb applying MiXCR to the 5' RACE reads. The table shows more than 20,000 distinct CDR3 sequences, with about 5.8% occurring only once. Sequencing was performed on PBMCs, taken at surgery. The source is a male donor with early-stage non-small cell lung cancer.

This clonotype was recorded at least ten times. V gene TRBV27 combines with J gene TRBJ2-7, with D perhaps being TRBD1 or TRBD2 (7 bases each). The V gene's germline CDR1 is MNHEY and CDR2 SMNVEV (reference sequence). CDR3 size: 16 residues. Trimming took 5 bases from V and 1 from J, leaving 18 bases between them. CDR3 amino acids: CASSPRQGGGSYEQYF. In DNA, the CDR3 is TGTGCCAGCAGTCCCCGACAGGGAGGGGGGTCCTACGAGCAGTACTTC.

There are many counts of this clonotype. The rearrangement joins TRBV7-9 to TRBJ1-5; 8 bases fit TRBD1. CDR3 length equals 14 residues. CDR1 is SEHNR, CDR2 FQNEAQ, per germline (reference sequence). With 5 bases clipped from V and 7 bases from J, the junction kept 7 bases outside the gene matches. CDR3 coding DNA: TGTGCCAGCAGCCGGACAGGGAGTGGGCAGCCCCAGCATTTT. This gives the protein CASSRTGSGQPQHF.

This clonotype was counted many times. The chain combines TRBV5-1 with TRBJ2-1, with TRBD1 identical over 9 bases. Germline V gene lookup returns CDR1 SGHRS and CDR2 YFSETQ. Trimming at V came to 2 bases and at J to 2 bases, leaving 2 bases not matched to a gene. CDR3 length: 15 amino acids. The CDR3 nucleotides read TGCGCCAGCAGCTTCCGGGACAGGGCCTACAATGAGCAGTTCTTC. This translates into CASSFRDRAYNEQFF.

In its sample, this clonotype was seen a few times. This CDR3 is CSARDPAGGGNEQYF. The CDR3 coding sequence is TGCAGTGCTAGAGATCCAGCGGGAGGCGGGAACGAGCAGTACTTC. The rearrangement uses TRBV20-1 and TRBJ2-7; the match to TRBD2 covers 9 bases. This CDR3 region has 15 residues. V lost 0 bases, J lost 5 bases, and 8 bases stayed unmatched. Looked up from germline, CDR1 is DFQATT and CDR2 is SNEGSKA (reference sequence).

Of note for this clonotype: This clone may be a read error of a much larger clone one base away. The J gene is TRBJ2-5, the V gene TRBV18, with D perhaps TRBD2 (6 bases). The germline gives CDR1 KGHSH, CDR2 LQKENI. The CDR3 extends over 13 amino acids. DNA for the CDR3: TGTCCCAGCTCAGCGGGCCACGGGGAGACCCAGTACTTC. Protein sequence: CPSSAGHGETQYF.

The CDR3 loop reads CASSQGSGNEQFF. The CDR3 DNA is TGCGCCAGCAGCCAGGGAAGCGGGAATGAGCAGTTCTTC. The chain couples TRBV4-3 to TRBJ2-1, with D maybe TRBD2 (6 bases). Germline CDR1 LGHNA, CDR2 YSLEER. This CDR3 is 13 amino acids long. V lost 3 bases and J lost 7, with 10 bases in between.

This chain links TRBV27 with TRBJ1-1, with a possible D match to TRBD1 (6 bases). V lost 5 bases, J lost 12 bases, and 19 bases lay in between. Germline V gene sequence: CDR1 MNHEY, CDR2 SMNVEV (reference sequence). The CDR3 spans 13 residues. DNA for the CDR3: TGTGCCAGCAGTCCCCGGGACACCCTCCTGACTTTCTTT. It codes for CASSPRDTLLTFF.

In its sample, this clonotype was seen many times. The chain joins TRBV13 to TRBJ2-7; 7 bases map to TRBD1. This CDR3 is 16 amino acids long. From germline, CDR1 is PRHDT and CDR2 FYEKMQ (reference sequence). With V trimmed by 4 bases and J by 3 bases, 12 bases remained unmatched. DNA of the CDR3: TGTGCCAGCAGCTCCCCTTCGACAGGGTTCAGCTACGAGCAGTACTTC. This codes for CASSSPSTGFSYEQYF.

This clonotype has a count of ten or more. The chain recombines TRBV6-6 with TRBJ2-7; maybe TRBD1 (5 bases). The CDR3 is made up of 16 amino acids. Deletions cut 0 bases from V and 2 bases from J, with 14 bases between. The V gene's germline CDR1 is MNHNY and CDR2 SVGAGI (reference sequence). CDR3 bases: TGTGCCAGCAGTTACTCGGCAGGGCTAGACCCCTACGAGCAGTACTTC. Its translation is CASSYSAGLDPYEQYF.

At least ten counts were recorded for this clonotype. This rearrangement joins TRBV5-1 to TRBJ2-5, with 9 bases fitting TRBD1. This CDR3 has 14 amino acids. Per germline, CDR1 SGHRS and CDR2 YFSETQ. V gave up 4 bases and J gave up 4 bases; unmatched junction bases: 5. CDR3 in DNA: TGCGCCAGCAGCCCGGGACAGGGAGGAGAGACCCAGTACTTC. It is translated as CASSPGQGGETQYF.

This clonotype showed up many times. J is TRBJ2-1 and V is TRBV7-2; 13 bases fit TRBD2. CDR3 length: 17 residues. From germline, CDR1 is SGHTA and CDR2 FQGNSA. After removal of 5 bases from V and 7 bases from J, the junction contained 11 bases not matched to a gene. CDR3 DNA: TGTGCCAGCAGCCGAGAAGGAGGGGGACTAGCGGGGAATGAGCAGTTCTTC. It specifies CASSREGGGLAGNEQFF.

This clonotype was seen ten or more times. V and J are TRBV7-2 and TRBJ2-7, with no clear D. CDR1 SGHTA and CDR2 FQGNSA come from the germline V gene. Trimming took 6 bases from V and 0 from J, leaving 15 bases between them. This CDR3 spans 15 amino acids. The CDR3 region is CASRVGSASSYEQYF. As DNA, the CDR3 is TGTGCCAGCAGGGTTGGGTCAGCGAGCTCCTACGAGCAGTACTTC.

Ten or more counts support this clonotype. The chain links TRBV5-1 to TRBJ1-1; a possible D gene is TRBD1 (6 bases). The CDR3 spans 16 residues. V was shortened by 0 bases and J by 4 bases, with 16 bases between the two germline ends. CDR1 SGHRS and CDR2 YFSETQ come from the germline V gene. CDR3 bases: TGCGCCAGCAGCTTGGGTGGAACAGGGTTGAGCACTGAAGCTTTCTTT. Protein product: CASSLGGTGLSTEAFF.